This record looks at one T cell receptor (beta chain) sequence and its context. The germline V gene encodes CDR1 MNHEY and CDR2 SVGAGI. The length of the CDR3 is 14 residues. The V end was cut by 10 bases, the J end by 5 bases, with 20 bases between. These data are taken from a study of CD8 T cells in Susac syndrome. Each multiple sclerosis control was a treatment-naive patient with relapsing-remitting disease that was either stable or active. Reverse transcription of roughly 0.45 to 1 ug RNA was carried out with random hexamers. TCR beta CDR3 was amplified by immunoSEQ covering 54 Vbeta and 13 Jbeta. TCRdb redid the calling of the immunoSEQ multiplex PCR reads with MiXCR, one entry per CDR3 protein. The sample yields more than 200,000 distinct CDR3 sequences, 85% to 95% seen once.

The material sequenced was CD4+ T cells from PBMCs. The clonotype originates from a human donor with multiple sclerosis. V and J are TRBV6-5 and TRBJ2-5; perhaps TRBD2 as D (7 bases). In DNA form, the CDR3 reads TGTGCCACACGGGAGGCGGGGGCCCCGGAGACCCAGTACTTC. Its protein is CATREAGAPETQYF.